This paragraph reports one TCR beta chain. V gave up 4 bases and J gave up 4 bases; unmatched junction bases: 8. From germline, CDR1 is SGHRS and CDR2 YFSETQ. The CDR3 loop spans 15 amino acids. This specimen belongs to a study of blood T cell repertoires in COVID-19. Profiling relied on immunoSEQ multiplex PCR, and the TCRdb table lists in-frame clones only, not all of them. The sample includes roughly 120,000 clones, 80% of them seen just once. This rearrangement joins TRBV5-1 to TRBJ1-2; TRBD1 aligns across 9 bases. The sample comprised peripheral blood. The clonotype originates from a man between 65 and 85 years old with acute or convalescent COVID-19. CDR3 sequence: CASSPGTGPGYGYTF. The CDR3 nucleotides are TGCGCCAGCAGCCCAGGGACAGGGCCCGGCTATGGCTACACCTTC.